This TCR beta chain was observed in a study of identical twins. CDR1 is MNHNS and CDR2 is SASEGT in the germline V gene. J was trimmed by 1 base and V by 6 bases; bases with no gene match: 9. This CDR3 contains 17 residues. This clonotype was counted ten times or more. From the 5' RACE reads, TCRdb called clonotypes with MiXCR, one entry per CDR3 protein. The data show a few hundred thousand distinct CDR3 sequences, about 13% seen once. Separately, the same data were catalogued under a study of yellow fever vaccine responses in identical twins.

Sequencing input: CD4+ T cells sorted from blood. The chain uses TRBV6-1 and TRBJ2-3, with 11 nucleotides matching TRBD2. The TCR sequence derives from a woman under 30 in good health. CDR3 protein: CASRKGLAGFRTDTQYF. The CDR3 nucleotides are TGTGCCAGCAGGAAAGGACTAGCGGGTTTTCGCACAGATACGCAGTATTTT.